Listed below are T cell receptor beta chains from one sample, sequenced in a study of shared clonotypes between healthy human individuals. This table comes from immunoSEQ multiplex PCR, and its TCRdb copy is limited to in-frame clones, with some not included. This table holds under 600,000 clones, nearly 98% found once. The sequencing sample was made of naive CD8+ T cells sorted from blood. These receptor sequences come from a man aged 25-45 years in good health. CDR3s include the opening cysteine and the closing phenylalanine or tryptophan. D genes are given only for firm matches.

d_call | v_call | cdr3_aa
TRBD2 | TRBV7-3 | CASSFQAGTSEYNEQFF
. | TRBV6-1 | CASSEGTRTAYTDTQYF
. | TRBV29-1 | CSVGEGRTTYGYTF
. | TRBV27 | CASSFLNSYEQYF
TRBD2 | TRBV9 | CASSGGLAGTDTQYF
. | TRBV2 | CASSNSKGYQETQYF
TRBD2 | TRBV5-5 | CASSSQREWSEQFF
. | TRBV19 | CATLPTGSYNEQFF
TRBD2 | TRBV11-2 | CASSKDPGLAGAETQYF
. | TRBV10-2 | CASSEEGVGEQYF
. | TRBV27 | CASSSIQGWTDTQYF
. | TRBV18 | CASSPLANEQYF
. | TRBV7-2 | CASSLETGSAGEQYF
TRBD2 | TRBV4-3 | CASSRDYPNEQFF
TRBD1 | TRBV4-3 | CASSQEDRGLYGNTIYF
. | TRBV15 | CATSRPLNRGRTTGELFF
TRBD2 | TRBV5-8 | CASSSGLAGGLEIEQYF
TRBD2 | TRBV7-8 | CASSWSGSSYEQYF
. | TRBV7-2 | CASSSSSYNEQFF
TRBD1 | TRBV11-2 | CASSTRTGGYGYTF
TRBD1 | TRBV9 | CASSVDGTGGQETQYF
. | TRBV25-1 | CASSKDTEIAYEQYF
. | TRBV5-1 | CASSSWPTDDNEQFF
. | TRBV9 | CASSVAASGTDTQYF
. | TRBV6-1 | CASSETPNQPQHF
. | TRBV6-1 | CASSEAVSRVTYEQYF
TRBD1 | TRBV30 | CAWSAGGAYEQYF
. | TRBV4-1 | CASSQEVTAYEQYF
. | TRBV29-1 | CSVMMSGRSEQYF
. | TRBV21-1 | CASSRPAGANVLTF
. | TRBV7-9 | CASSLWDSTDTQYF
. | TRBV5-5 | CASSFPGKAYEQYF
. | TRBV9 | CASSEGSSSGNQPQHF
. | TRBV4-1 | CASSLSSNPGELFF
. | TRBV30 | CAWSVGTVETDTQYF
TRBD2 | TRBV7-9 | CASSSPDPSAGGRYEQYF
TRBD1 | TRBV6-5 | CASSYGGGPIHTF
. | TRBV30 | CAWRAFGSNQPQHF
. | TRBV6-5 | CASSYTPGLRETQYF
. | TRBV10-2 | CASSRPYTGELFF
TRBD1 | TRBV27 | CASRNEQGQPQHF
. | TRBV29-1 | CSVEGRVGEQYF
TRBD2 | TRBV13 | CATTHWGGDNEQFF
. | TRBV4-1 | CASSQATNYNEQFF
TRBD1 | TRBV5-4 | CASSAADRDPYGYTF
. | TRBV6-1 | CASSEILQPQHF
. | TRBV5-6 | CASSQNGRLNEKLFF
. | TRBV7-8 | CASSPSDPANEKLFF
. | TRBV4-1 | CASSQVGHTYGYTF
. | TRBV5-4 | CAGLTQYF
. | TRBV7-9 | CASSHSGTGKETQYF
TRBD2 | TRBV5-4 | CASSLGLAGTYEQYF
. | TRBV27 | CASSHRAYNQPQHF
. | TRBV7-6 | CASSLRGDNEQFF
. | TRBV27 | CASSLRPGYGYTF
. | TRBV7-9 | CASRLGVGGLGEQFF
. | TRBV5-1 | CASSLGDSSGNTIYF
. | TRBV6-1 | CASSGPGTYEQYF
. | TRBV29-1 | CSVVGGPNYNGELFF
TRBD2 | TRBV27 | CASSPKGLADFYEQYF